These 23 T cell receptor beta chains originate from one sample sequenced in a study of STAT5B mutations in CD4+ large granular lymphocyte leukemia. Sequencing was performed with immunoSEQ multiplex PCR; in TCRdb, only in-frame clones are kept and a portion is missing. The sample contains tens of thousands of clones, around 81% of which appear only once. The sequenced sample was CD4+ T cells from blood buffy coats. The receptors come from a human donor in good health.

The chain employs TRBV11-3 and TRBJ1-1; D gene ambiguous. The CDR3 loop spans 14 amino acids. The V end lost 4 bases, the J end lost 0 bases, and 9 bases lay between the germline ends. Germline values: CDR1 SGHNT, CDR2 YENEEA. Written as DNA, the CDR3 is TGTGCCAGCAGCTCCGAGGCAGTGAACACTGAAGCTTTCTTT. Translated, it gives CASSSEAVNTEAFF.

This sequence joins TRBV7-8 and TRBJ1-5; 9 nucleotides match TRBD1. CDR1 is SGHVS, CDR2 FQNEAQ, per germline. V gave up 4 bases and J gave up 3 bases; unmatched junction bases: 10. The CDR3 has 17 residues. The CDR3 is CASSSGTGHLANQPQHF. The CDR3 DNA reads TGTGCCAGCAGCTCCGGGACAGGGCATTTAGCCAATCAGCCCCAGCATTTT.

CDR3 protein: CASRLNTEAFF. Written as DNA, the CDR3 is TGTGCCAGTAGGTTGAACACTGAAGCTTTCTTT. The chain couples TRBV19 to TRBJ1-1; D is ambiguous. Trimming removed 6 bases from V and 0 bases from J, with 2 bases in between. The germline gives CDR1 LNHDA, CDR2 SQIVND (reference sequence). The CDR3 covers 11 residues.

The V and J genes are TRBV7-2 and TRBJ1-6, with D possibly TRBD1 on 5 matching bases. The CDR3 has 12 residues. Trimming shortened V by 1 base and J by 10 bases, and 5 bases separated the two germline ends. Germline lookup yields CDR1 SGHTA and CDR2 FQGNSA. The CDR3 DNA follows: TGTGCCAGCAGCTTAGGGGACTCACCCCTCCACTTT. It specifies CASSLGDSPLHF.

This clone was seen only a few times. V and J are TRBV28 and TRBJ1-5, with 8 bases matching TRBD1. The CDR3 totals 15 residues. V dropped 8 bases and J dropped 0; count of bases not matched to a gene: 6. Germline V gene data show CDR1 as MDHEN and CDR2 as SYDVKM. The CDR3: CASGFRGHSNQPQHF. The CDR3, as DNA: TGTGCCAGCGGATTCAGGGGGCATAGCAATCAGCCCCAGCATTTT.

The V gene is TRBV29-1, the J gene TRBJ2-6; possibly TRBD1 or TRBD2 for D (5 bases each). Germline V lookup: CDR1 SQVTM, CDR2 ANQGSEA. The CDR3 loop spans 16 amino acids. V lost 4 bases to trimming and J lost 2 bases, with 15 bases between them. The CDR3 sequence is CSVGGADGTGANVLTF. CDR3 DNA: TGCAGCGTTGGAGGGGCCGACGGGACTGGGGCCAACGTCCTGACTTTC. The variable domain in full, completed from reference TRBV29-1 and TRBJ2-6, reads SAVISQKPSRDICQRGTSLTIQCQVDSQVTMMFWYRQQPGQSLTLIATANQGSEATYESGFVIDKFPISRPNLTFSTLTVSNMSPEDSSIYLCSVGGADGTGANVLTFGAGSRLTVL.

The V gene is TRBV7-6, the J gene TRBJ2-1; the D gene is possibly TRBD2 (6 bases). The germline V and J ends were trimmed by 3 bases and 5 bases, with 17 bases remaining between them. In germline, CDR1 is SGHVS, CDR2 FNYEAQ. The CDR3 consists of 16 residues. CDR3 in DNA: TGTGCCAGCAGCTTTGGTGTGTTGCGGGACCACAATGAGCAGTTCTTC. It encodes CASSFGVLRDHNEQFF.

The rearrangement uses TRBV19 and TRBJ2-5; TRBD2 is a possible D gene (6 bases). Germline V CDR1 and CDR2: LNHDA, SQIVND (reference sequence). V shed 3 bases and J shed 5 bases, with 13 bases lying between them. The CDR3 totals 14 residues. DNA of the CDR3: TGTGCCAGTAGTATCGGGAGCATCAAGGAGACCCAGTACTTC. It yields the protein CASSIGSIKETQYF. The full variable domain, rest sourced from reference TRBV19 and TRBJ2-5, is DGGITQSPKYLFRKEGQNVTLSCEQNLNHDAMYWYRQDPGQGLRLIYYSQIVNDFQKGDIAEGYSVSREKKESFPLTVTSAQKNPTAFYLCASSIGSIKETQYFGPGTRLLVL.

As concerns this clone: Other DNA variants within this sample encode the same CDR3. V usage is TRBV4-1 and J usage is TRBJ2-1, with 9 bases aligning to TRBD2. This CDR3 is built from 18 residues. From germline, CDR1 is MGHRA and CDR2 YSYEKL. V lost 3 bases, J lost 3 bases, and 12 bases stayed unmatched. CDR3 region: CASSQQLRRTSVYNEQFF. The CDR3 nucleotides are TGCGCCAGCAGCCAGCAACTACGTAGGACTAGCGTCTACAATGAGCAGTTCTTC.

The V gene is TRBV6-1, the J gene TRBJ2-1; tentatively, D is TRBD2 (6 bases). CDR3 size: 15 residues. Germline CDR1 and CDR2: MNHNS and SASEGT. V was pared by 8 bases and J by 0 bases, with 14 bases between. The CDR3 sequence: CASVQAGSSYNEQFF. Here the CDR3 DNA reads TGTGCCAGCGTCCAGGCGGGGAGCTCCTACAATGAGCAGTTCTTC.

The J gene is TRBJ2-5, the V gene TRBV11-2; TRBD2 aligns across 8 bases. The CDR3 consists of 15 residues. The germline gives CDR1 SGHAT, CDR2 FQNNGV. The ends lost 1 base at V and 5 bases at J; junction bases unmatched: 6. The CDR3 sequence is CASSLGRGGRETQYF. Written as DNA, the CDR3 is TGTGCCAGCAGCTTAGGTCGGGGGGGCCGGGAGACCCAGTACTTC.

The rearrangement uses TRBV30 and TRBJ1-5; possible D gene TRBD1, 6 bases. The germline V and J ends were trimmed by 0 bases and 1 base, with 10 bases remaining between them. CDR1 is GTSNPN and CDR2 is SVGIG in the germline V gene (reference sequence). There are 15 residues in the CDR3. CDR3 protein: CAWSVLRGSNQPQHF. CDR3 sequence (DNA): TGTGCCTGGAGTGTACTCAGGGGCAGCAATCAGCCCCAGCATTTT.

The chain links TRBV19 to TRBJ2-2; 13 bases are a match to TRBD2. CDR3 size: 17 residues. J gave up 2 bases and V 5 bases, and 5 bases lay outside the gene matches. Germline CDR1 reads LNHDA; CDR2 reads SQIVND (reference sequence). CDR3 nucleotide sequence: TGTGCCAGTAGTCGGACTAGCGGGGGAACTAACACCGGGGAGCTGTTTTTT. This sequence encodes CASSRTSGGTNTGELFF. Together with reference TRBV19 and TRBJ2-2, the CDR3 gives the full variable domain: DGGITQSPKYLFRKEGQNVTLSCEQNLNHDAMYWYRQDPGQGLRLIYYSQIVNDFQKGDIAEGYSVSREKKESFPLTVTSAQKNPTAFYLCASSRTSGGTNTGELFFGEGSRLTVL.

The chain recombines TRBV7-2 with TRBJ2-5, with D hard to call. CDR1 and CDR2 (germline): SGHTA, FQGNSA. This CDR3 has 13 amino acids. Deletions cut 5 bases from V and 2 bases from J, with 9 bases between. Written as DNA, the CDR3 is TGTGCCAGCAGCGCAGGCCGACAAGAGACCCAGTACTTC. Translated, it gives CASSAGRQETQYF.

This chain joins TRBV5-1 and TRBJ1-1; TRBD1 agrees at 10 bases. Per the germline V gene, CDR1 is SGHRS and CDR2 is YFSETQ. V lost 7 bases and J lost 5; bases outside the gene matches: 8. The CDR3 loop spans 14 amino acids. The CDR3, as DNA: TGCGCCAGCGAGACAGGGGGCGCGAGTACTGAAGCTTTCTTT. It encodes CASETGGASTEAFF.

This clone was counted between two and nine times. For the CDR3, the DNA is TGTGCCAGCAGAGGACAGATGAACACTGAAGCTTTCTTT. Encoded protein: CASRGQMNTEAFF. The chain combines TRBV2 with TRBJ1-1; D is perhaps TRBD1 (6 bases). Trimming removed 6 bases at V and 0 bases at J, with 8 bases between. Germline lookup yields CDR1 SNHLY and CDR2 FYNNEI. CDR3 length: 13 amino acids.

V is TRBV18 and J is TRBJ2-2; D gene unclear. The CDR3 totals 16 residues. CDR1 is KGHSH and CDR2 is LQKENI in the germline V gene. Trimming pared 4 bases from V and 0 bases from J, leaving 12 bases between. CDR3 sequence reads: CASSLDRFSNTGELFF. In nucleotides, the CDR3 is TGTGCCAGCTCACTCGACCGTTTCTCGAACACCGGGGAGCTGTTTTTT.

This clone was seen a single time. The chain has TRBV6-1 and TRBJ2-3; TRBD1 agrees at 8 bases. The CDR3 extends over 14 amino acids. Germline trimming cut 9 bases from V and 6 bases from J; bases unmatched to any gene: 11. CDR1 and CDR2 (germline): MNHNS, SASEGT. The CDR3 reads CASRTGSSEDTQYF. In DNA, the CDR3 is TGTGCCAGTAGGACAGGGTCGTCTGAGGATACGCAGTATTTT.

The V call is TRBV2, the J call TRBJ2-3; D remains unclear. V was shortened by 6 bases and J by 11 bases, with 9 bases between the two germline ends. Germline V gene data show CDR1 as SNHLY and CDR2 as FYNNEI. The CDR3 has 10 residues. In DNA form, the CDR3 reads TGTGCCAGCAGGACTCCAGGGCAGTATTTT. It specifies CASRTPGQYF.

The rearrangement joins TRBV7-9 to TRBJ2-5; D perhaps matches TRBD1 (5 bases). In germline, CDR1 is SEHNR, CDR2 FQNEAQ (reference sequence). CDR3 length equals 15 residues. The V gene lost 1 base and the J gene lost 4 bases, with 13 bases spanning the gap. CDR3 nucleotides: TGTGCCAGCAGCTTAGGAGTCCAAAGGGGAGAGACCCAGTACTTC. It specifies CASSLGVQRGETQYF.

The chain links TRBV10-3 to TRBJ2-7; 8 positions match TRBD2. Germline CDR1 reads ENHRY; CDR2 reads SYGVKD. After removal of 7 bases from V and 7 bases from J, the junction contained 18 bases not matched to a gene. The CDR3 spans 16 residues. As DNA, the CDR3 is TGTGCCATCACTTCGGGAGGGGGACATTCCCCTGGAGAGCAGTACTTC. This encodes CAITSGGGHSPGEQYF.

The chain carries TRBV4-3 and TRBJ2-2; D tentatively reads TRBD1 or TRBD2 (5 bases each). Looked up from germline, CDR1 is LGHNA and CDR2 is YSLEER. V was trimmed by 0 bases and J by 8 bases, leaving 16 bases between them. CDR3 length equals 16 residues. DNA of the CDR3: TGCGCCAGCAGCCAAGATCGGGGCCAGGGCGGAGGGGAGCTGTTTTTT. It translates to CASSQDRGQGGGELFF.

Notes on this clone: The junction departs from germline at one end; a sequencing error may be responsible. This CDR3 is CASNPNWWRGGTDTQYF. The CDR3 nucleotides are TGTGCCAGCAACCCAAACTGGTGGCGGGGGGGCACTGATACGCAGTATTTT. V gene TRBV28 combines with J gene TRBJ2-3; 9 positions agree with TRBD2. This CDR3 comprises 17 residues. Germline V CDR1 and CDR2: MDHEN, SYDVKM.